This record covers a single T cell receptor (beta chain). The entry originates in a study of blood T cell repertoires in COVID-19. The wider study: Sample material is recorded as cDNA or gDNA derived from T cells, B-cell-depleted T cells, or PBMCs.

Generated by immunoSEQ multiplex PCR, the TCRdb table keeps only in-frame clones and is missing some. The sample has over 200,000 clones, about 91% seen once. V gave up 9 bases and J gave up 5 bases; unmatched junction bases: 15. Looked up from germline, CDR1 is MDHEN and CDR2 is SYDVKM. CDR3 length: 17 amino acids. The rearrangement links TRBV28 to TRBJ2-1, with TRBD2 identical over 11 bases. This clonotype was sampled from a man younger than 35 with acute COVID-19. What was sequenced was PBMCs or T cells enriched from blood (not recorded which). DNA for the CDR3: TGTGCCAGTAAGCTAGCGGGAGGTGACCCGAACCACAATGAGCAGTTCTTC. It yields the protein CASKLAGGDPNHNEQFF.